The 4 T cell receptor beta chains in this list originate from one sample, sequenced in a study of blood T cells in healthy people across ages. Primed by a sample-barcoded 5' primer and a J-beta primer mix, a second PCR proceeded for roughly 7 to 12 cycles. TCRdb recomputed calls from the 5' RACE reads with MiXCR, one row per CDR3 protein. This table has about 1.5 million distinct CDR3 sequences, around 40% appearing once. Sample: blood. These receptors all come from a woman between 18 and 29 years old in good health.

This clonotype has only a few counts. The chain is built from TRBV5-1 and TRBJ2-4; possible D gene TRBD1, 5 bases. The CDR3 is made up of 15 amino acids. V gave up 2 bases and J gave up 6 bases, with 15 bases separating them. In germline, CDR1 is SGHRS, CDR2 YFSETQ. The CDR3 sequence: CASSLSGRRGNIQYF. The CDR3 DNA sequence: TGCGCCAGCAGCTTATCAGGAAGAAGGGGAAACATTCAGTACTTC.

This clonotype has a handful of counts. This rearrangement joins TRBV4-3 to TRBJ2-1; D is possibly TRBD2 (6 bases). The germline gives CDR1 LGHNA, CDR2 YSLEER. This CDR3 comprises 16 residues. Trimming took 1 base from V and 4 from J, leaving 14 bases between them. Written as DNA, the CDR3 is TGCGCCAGCAGCCAAGGCGGGACCTACTATTACAATGAGCAGTTCTTC. It yields the protein CASSQGGTYYYNEQFF.

The chain carries TRBV20-1 and TRBJ1-2; 7 bases map to TRBD1. Germline CDR1 and CDR2: DFQATT and SNEGSKA (reference sequence). This CDR3 is built from 14 residues. Trimming took 0 bases from V and 5 from J; bases not matched to a gene: 6. As DNA, the CDR3 is TGCAGTGCTAGAGATCGGGACAGCGCATATGGCTACACCTTC. Translated: CSARDRDSAYGYTF.

The gene calls are TRBV4-1 and TRBJ2-7; maybe TRBD2 (6 bases). This CDR3 is 13 amino acids long. The germline V gene has CDR1 MGHRA and CDR2 YSYEKL. Deletions cut 0 bases from V and 12 bases from J, with 15 bases between. The CDR3 sequence is CASSQDGASDRYF. In nucleotides, the CDR3 is TGCGCCAGCAGCCAAGATGGGGCTAGCGACAGGTACTTC.